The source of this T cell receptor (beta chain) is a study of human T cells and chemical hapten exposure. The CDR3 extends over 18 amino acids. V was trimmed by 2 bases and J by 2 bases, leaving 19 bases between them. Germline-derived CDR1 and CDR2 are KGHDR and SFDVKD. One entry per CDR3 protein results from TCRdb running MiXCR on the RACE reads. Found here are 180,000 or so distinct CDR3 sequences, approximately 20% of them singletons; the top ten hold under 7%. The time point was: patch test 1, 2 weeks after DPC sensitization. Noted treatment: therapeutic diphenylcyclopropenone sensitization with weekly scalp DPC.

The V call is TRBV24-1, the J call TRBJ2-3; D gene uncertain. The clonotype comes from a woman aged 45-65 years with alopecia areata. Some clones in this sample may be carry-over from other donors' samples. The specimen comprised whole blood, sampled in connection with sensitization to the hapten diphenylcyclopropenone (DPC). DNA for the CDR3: TGTGCCACCAGTGATTCCCGTGGTGGGGTTTGGGACACAGATACGCAGTATTTT. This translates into CATSDSRGGVWDTDTQYF.